The 12 T cell receptor beta chains in this list originate from one sample, sequenced in a study of T cell responses to AZD1222 COVID-19 vaccine. Measured with immunoSEQ multiplex PCR; TCRdb has only the in-frame clones, and not every one. The sample shows 88,000 or so clones, around 90% of them seen only once. Sequencing used peripheral blood, obtained on day 0 of AZD1222 vaccination. Receptor source: an adult in good health.

The genes are TRBV4-2 and TRBJ2-1; 8 bases agree with TRBD1. Germline assignment: CDR1 LGHNA and CDR2 YNFKEQ. V lost 2 bases and J lost 7; bases outside the gene matches: 7. CDR3 size: 15 residues. In DNA, the CDR3 is TGTGCCAGCAGCCAATCTCGGACAGGGAGAAATGAGCAGTTCTTC. Translation gives CASSQSRTGRNEQFF.

This clone was recorded only once. This chain connects TRBV19 to TRBJ2-5; D is uncertain. There are 14 residues in the CDR3. Between the trimmed V and J ends, which lost 5 bases and 5 bases, there was a span of 15 bases. Germline CDR1 and CDR2: LNHDA and SQIVND (reference sequence). The DNA for the CDR3 is TGTGCCAGTAGTCAGCTACTAAATCGGGAGACCCAGTACTTC. Protein product: CASSQLLNRETQYF.

V and J are TRBV7-8 and TRBJ2-3; no clear D. Per germline, CDR1 SGHVS and CDR2 FQNEAQ. CDR3 length equals 15 residues. V was cut by 6 bases and J by 4 bases, with 17 bases left in between. CDR3 nucleotides: TGTGCCAGCAGACCCGGCCGGCCCCGGGCAGATACGCAGTATTTT. Protein: CASRPGRPRADTQYF.

The rearrangement links TRBV27 to TRBJ2-3; D is tentatively TRBD1 or TRBD2 (5 bases each). The CDR3 contains 16 residues. With 1 base removed from V and 3 bases from J, the gap between germline ends came to 14 bases. Germline V CDR1 and CDR2: MNHEY, SMNVEV (reference sequence). The CDR3 DNA reads as TGTGCCAGCAGTTTATACGGGGCAGGGTGGACAGATACGCAGTATTTT. Its protein product is CASSLYGAGWTDTQYF.

This clone was seen a single time. This sequence joins TRBV5-6 and TRBJ1-6; D is possibly TRBD1 (5 bases). CDR1 SGHDT and CDR2 YYEEEE come from the germline V gene. The V and J ends lost 4 bases and 14 bases respectively, with 13 bases between them. The CDR3 is made up of 12 amino acids. The DNA for the CDR3 is TGTGCCAGCAGCCGGGACCCGGGCACCCTCCACTTT. Translation: CASSRDPGTLHF.

The J gene is TRBJ2-3, the V gene TRBV10-1, with 8 bases identical to TRBD2. CDR1 and CDR2 from the germline V gene are WNHNN and SYGVQD (reference sequence). The V and J ends lost 6 bases and 4 bases, in that order; junction bases with no gene match: 6. The CDR3 covers 14 residues. As DNA, the CDR3 is TGCGCCAGCAGCGCGGCGGGGGGCCCAGATACGCAGTATTTT. Protein: CASSAAGGPDTQYF.

This chain links TRBV12-3 or TRBV12-4 with TRBJ2-1; tentative D call: TRBD1 (6 bases). With 4 bases removed from V and 9 bases from J, the gap between germline ends came to 7 bases. The CDR3 spans 11 residues. CDR3 residues: CASSSRGEQFF. The CDR3 DNA reads TGTGCCAGCAGTTCCAGGGGTGAGCAGTTCTTC.

The CDR3 coding sequence is TGTGCCTGGATGGAACAGGGGATCGGGGGAAACACCATATATTTT. Residues: CAWMEQGIGGNTIYF. V usage is TRBV30 and J usage is TRBJ1-3; 7 bases are a match to TRBD1. The CDR3 has 15 residues. Unmatched junction bases numbered 10, after V lost 4 bases and J lost 4 bases. The germline V gene encodes CDR1 GTSNPN and CDR2 SVGIG (reference sequence).

This chain uses TRBV6-5 with TRBJ1-4; no clear D. This CDR3 region has 14 residues. Germline assignment: CDR1 MNHEY and CDR2 SVGAGI. V was shortened by 0 bases and J by 8 bases, with 10 bases between the two germline ends. In DNA, the CDR3 is TGTGCCAGCAGTTACTCGAGAGACATGGAAAAACTGTTTTTT. Its translation is CASSYSRDMEKLFF.

The CDR3 protein is CAWSESRVGEQYF. The CDR3 nucleotides are TGTGCCTGGAGTGAGAGCAGGGTCGGCGAGCAGTACTTC. This rearrangement joins TRBV30 to TRBJ2-7; D might be TRBD1 (5 bases). CDR1 and CDR2 from the germline V gene are GTSNPN and SVGIG (reference sequence). Trimming shortened V by 1 base and J by 6 bases, and 13 bases separated the two germline ends. The CDR3 is 13 amino acids.

This chain links TRBV27 with TRBJ1-5, with TRBD1 matching 10 bases. This CDR3 is built from 18 residues. V lost 5 bases and J lost 7; bases outside the gene matches: 17. Per germline, CDR1 MNHEY and CDR2 SMNVEV (reference sequence). The CDR3 coding sequence is TGTGCCAGCAGTGTCGAACCCCCGGGACAGGGGACGGGGCAGCCCCAGCATTTT. It is translated as CASSVEPPGQGTGQPQHF.

In nucleotides, the CDR3 is TGTGCCAGCTCACCACCCGGGCTTTCCGAAAGGTCTGAAGCTTTCTTT. Its protein is CASSPPGLSERSEAFF. This rearrangement joins TRBV18 to TRBJ1-1; D remains ambiguous. Germline V lookup: CDR1 KGHSH, CDR2 LQKENI. The V end was cut by 0 bases, the J end by 6 bases, with 17 bases between. The CDR3 covers 16 residues.